Below, 29 T cell receptor beta chains from the same sample are listed, as sequenced in a study of neurological immune-mediated disorders. From the 5' RACE reads, TCRdb called clonotypes with MiXCR, one entry per CDR3 protein. In the table there are roughly 56,000 distinct CDR3 sequences, approximately 10% of which are singletons. Input material: PBMCs. These receptors were collected from a man aged 55-75 years in good health.

This clonotype was seen many times. The chain joins TRBV15 to TRBJ2-5; TRBD1 aligns across 10 bases. Unmatched junction bases numbered 7, after V lost 2 bases and J lost 4 bases. The CDR3 is 16 residues long. Germline CDR1 reads LNHNV; CDR2 reads YYDKDF (reference sequence). The CDR3 DNA reads TGTGCCACCAGCAGAAGACAGGGGGCGGCGTTAGAGACCCAGTACTTC. It is translated as CATSRRQGAALETQYF.

This clonotype was found many times. The chain links TRBV15 to TRBJ1-5, with D uncertain. The CDR3 consists of 15 residues. V was cut by 5 bases and J by 2 bases, with 13 bases left in between. In germline, CDR1 is LNHNV, CDR2 YYDKDF (reference sequence). As DNA, the CDR3 is TGTGCCACCAGCGGTGAGTCCTGGGGCAATCAGCCCCAGCATTTT. This translates into CATSGESWGNQPQHF.

There are many counts of this clonotype. The rearrangement links TRBV12-3 or TRBV12-4 to TRBJ1-4; 7 nucleotides line up with TRBD1. This CDR3 is 16 amino acids long. Trimming cost V 4 bases and J 0 bases; bases outside gene matches: 5. Written as DNA, the CDR3 is TGTGCCAGCAGTTCCGAGGGGGCGACAACTAATGAAAAACTGTTTTTT. Translating it yields CASSSEGATTNEKLFF.

This clonotype appeared many times. J is TRBJ1-1 and V is TRBV20-1; D is undetermined. The CDR3 extends over 12 amino acids. V shed 7 bases and J shed 0 bases, with 9 bases lying between them. Germline values: CDR1 DFQATT, CDR2 SNEGSKA (reference sequence). CDR3 protein: CSGGDLNTEAFF. The CDR3 DNA follows: TGCAGTGGTGGAGACTTGAACACTGAAGCTTTCTTT.

This clonotype has only a few counts. This rearrangement joins TRBV7-2 to TRBJ1-6; a possible D gene is TRBD1 (6 bases). V was pared by 5 bases and J by 11 bases, with 22 bases between. The CDR3 is 16 amino acids. From germline, CDR1 is SGHTA and CDR2 FQGNSA. The CDR3: CASSPQTGTPRTPLHF. The CDR3 DNA sequence: TGTGCCAGCAGCCCTCAGACCGGGACACCGAGGACACCCCTCCACTTT.

Ten or more counts support this clonotype. The genes are TRBV10-3 and TRBJ1-6; TRBD1 matches at 9 bases. The V segment lost 6 bases and the J segment 10 bases; nucleotides outside the gene matches: 7. The germline CDR1 and CDR2 sequences are ENHRY and SYGVKD. This CDR3 has 14 residues. The CDR3 loop reads CAIRPGQGGSPLHF. DNA of the CDR3: TGTGCCATCAGGCCGGGACAGGGAGGCTCACCCCTCCACTTT.

The table lists this clonotype with many counts. The J gene is TRBJ2-1, the V gene TRBV9, with 10 nucleotides matching TRBD1. Unmatched junction bases numbered 12, after V lost 3 bases and J lost 9 bases. This CDR3 comprises 16 residues. Germline V gene data show CDR1 as SGDLS and CDR2 as YYNGEE. The CDR3 sequence is CASSARDRGRISEQFF. In DNA form, the CDR3 reads TGTGCCAGCAGCGCCCGGGACAGGGGAAGGATTAGTGAGCAGTTCTTC. Looking up the rest from reference TRBV9 and TRBJ2-1 gives the full variable domain: DSGVTQTPKHLITATGQRVTLRCSPRSGDLSVYWYQQSLDQGLQFLIQYYNGEERAKGNILERFSAQQFPDLHSELNLSSLELGDSALYFCASSARDRGRISEQFFGPGTRLTVL.

This clonotype was seen repeatedly, ten times or more. V gene TRBV5-6 combines with J gene TRBJ2-1; D possibly corresponds to TRBD1 (5 bases). Trimming removed 7 bases at V and 8 bases at J, with 10 bases between. Germline CDR1 reads SGHDT; CDR2 reads YYEEEE. The CDR3 has 11 amino acids. DNA of the CDR3: TGTGCCAGCGAAGGGGTCTATGAGCAGTTCTTC. This sequence encodes CASEGVYEQFF.

This clonotype was seen many times. The chain carries TRBV7-2 and TRBJ2-7; tentatively, D is TRBD1 (5 bases). Per germline, CDR1 SGHTA and CDR2 FQGNSA. V was cut by 1 base and J by 9 bases, with 16 bases left in between. The CDR3 totals 14 residues. CDR3 loop: CASSLVWPQGMQYF. The CDR3, as DNA: TGTGCCAGCAGCTTAGTTTGGCCCCAGGGAATGCAGTACTTC.

The table lists this clonotype with many counts. The chain uses TRBV7-2 and TRBJ2-7; 13 nucleotides agree with TRBD2. V gave up 5 bases and J gave up 1 base; unmatched junction bases: 2. The germline V gene has CDR1 SGHTA and CDR2 FQGNSA. This CDR3 has 15 residues. This CDR3 is CASSQTSGGSYEQYF. Here the CDR3 DNA reads TGTGCCAGCAGCCAGACTAGCGGGGGGTCCTACGAGCAGTACTTC.

This clonotype has at least ten counts. The CDR3 loop is CASSFWDRGGEQYF. The CDR3 DNA reads TGTGCCAGCAGTTTTTGGGACAGGGGCGGCGAGCAGTACTTC. The chain joins TRBV27 to TRBJ2-7; 10 positions agree with TRBD1. The CDR3 spans 14 residues. Per germline, CDR1 MNHEY and CDR2 SMNVEV (reference sequence). Germline trimming cut 3 bases from V and 6 bases from J; bases unmatched to any gene: 5.

In its sample, this clonotype was seen many times. The chain couples TRBV20-1 to TRBJ1-1; weak D call: TRBD1 (6 bases). This CDR3 is built from 13 residues. With 7 bases removed from V and 0 bases from J, the gap between germline ends came to 12 bases. Germline CDR1 is DFQATT and CDR2 is SNEGSKA (reference sequence). Written as DNA, the CDR3 is TGCAGTGTCCAGGACAGCCTGAACACTGAAGCTTTCTTT. Translation gives CSVQDSLNTEAFF.

This clonotype occurred many times. This chain links TRBV7-2 with TRBJ1-2; D gene uncertain. The CDR3 extends over 14 amino acids. Germline CDR1 reads SGHTA; CDR2 reads FQGNSA. Deletions cut 5 bases from V and 0 bases from J, with 10 bases between. CDR3 sequence: CASSPEFANYGYTF. The CDR3 DNA sequence: TGTGCCAGCAGCCCCGAATTCGCTAACTATGGCTACACCTTC. Full variable domain (outside the CDR3, taken from reference TRBV7-2 and TRBJ1-2): GAGVSQSPSNKVTEKGKDVELRCDPISGHTALYWYRQSLGQGLEFLIYFQGNSAPDKSGLPSDRFSAERTGGSVSTLTIQRTQQEDSAVYLCASSPEFANYGYTFGSGTRLTVV.

In its sample, this clonotype was seen many times. V is TRBV7-9 and J is TRBJ2-3, with no clear D. The CDR3 sequence is 12 residues long. V lost 3 bases, J lost 2 bases, and 3 bases lay in between. CDR1 is SEHNR, CDR2 FQNEAQ, per germline (reference sequence). The CDR3 DNA is TGTGCCAGCAGCTTCCTCACAGATACGCAGTATTTT. Protein: CASSFLTDTQYF.

This clonotype has ten or more counts. The CDR3, as DNA: TGTGCCAGCAGCTTCAGTCGCCAAACCTACGAGCAGTACTTC. Its protein product is CASSFSRQTYEQYF. The chain has TRBV7-2 and TRBJ2-7; D ambiguous. The germline gives CDR1 SGHTA, CDR2 FQGNSA. Trimming stripped 3 bases from V and 2 bases from J, with 11 bases between. The CDR3 totals 14 residues. The full variable domain, in which reference TRBV7-2 and TRBJ2-7 provide the parts outside the CDR3, is GAGVSQSPSNKVTEKGKDVELRCDPISGHTALYWYRQSLGQGLEFLIYFQGNSAPDKSGLPSDRFSAERTGGSVSTLTIQRTQQEDSAVYLCASSFSRQTYEQYFGPGTRLTVT.

This clonotype showed up many times. The chain links TRBV7-2 to TRBJ1-5; D is unresolved. The germline gives CDR1 SGHTA, CDR2 FQGNSA. The ends were cut back, 2 bases at V and 2 bases at J, with 10 bases in the middle. The CDR3 extends over 15 amino acids. The CDR3 here is CASSLSGIGNQPQHF. The CDR3 bases are TGTGCCAGCAGCTTATCGGGGATCGGCAATCAGCCCCAGCATTTT.

Note on this clonotype: One end of the junction is discordant with germline, which a read error may explain. The chain couples TRBV29-1 to TRBJ2-2; D possibly matches TRBD1 or TRBD2 (6 bases each). The germline gives CDR1 SQVTM, CDR2 ANQGSEA. The CDR3 covers 14 residues. The CDR3: CSVRTIGDTRELFF. The CDR3 DNA is TGCAGCGTCAGGACTATTGGGGACACCCGGGAGCTGTTTTTT.

A word on this clonotype: Since a much larger clone is just one base distant, this may be a read error. The genes are TRBV3-1 and TRBJ2-7; D not certain. There are 13 residues in the CDR3. In germline, CDR1 is LGHDT, CDR2 YNNKEL (reference sequence). In DNA form, the CDR3 reads TGTGCCAACAGCCAACTGGGTTCGGACGAGCAGTACTTC. Protein sequence: CANSQLGSDEQYF.

This clonotype qualifies as medium-sized. CDR3 nucleotides: TGCGCCAGCAGCTTGGATTCAGGGATGAACACTGAAGCTTTCTTT. It translates to CASSLDSGMNTEAFF. This chain joins TRBV5-1 and TRBJ1-1; D is perhaps TRBD1 (5 bases). Germline values: CDR1 SGHRS, CDR2 YFSETQ. V was trimmed by 0 bases and J by 0 bases, leaving 9 bases between them. The CDR3 has 15 residues.

This clonotype was detected many times. The chain joins TRBV6-5 to TRBJ2-3; TRBD2 matches at 10 bases. There are 16 residues in the CDR3. Trimming took 7 bases from V and 3 from J; bases not matched to a gene: 10. From germline, CDR1 is MNHEY and CDR2 SVGAGI. CDR3 in amino acids: CASMKEAGGLTDTQYF. CDR3 nucleotide sequence: TGTGCCAGCATGAAGGAAGCGGGGGGGCTAACAGATACGCAGTATTTT.

This clonotype was detected many times. The chain is built from TRBV28 and TRBJ1-4, with a weak D call TRBD1 (6 bases). The CDR3 covers 13 residues. Per germline, CDR1 MDHEN and CDR2 SYDVKM. Trimming cost V 10 bases and J 8 bases, with 17 bases left between them. The CDR3 DNA reads TGTGCCACTTTGAGGGGGACGGGGGAAAAACTGTTTTTT. Its translation: CATLRGTGEKLFF.

This clonotype was recorded at least ten times. The V gene is TRBV6-5, the J gene TRBJ2-1, with 7 bases matching TRBD1. The V gene's germline CDR1 is MNHEY and CDR2 SVGAGI. This CDR3 is 15 amino acids long. V lost 6 bases, J lost 6 bases, and 11 bases stayed unmatched. The CDR3 reads CASSPDRDRSNEQFF. The CDR3 bases are TGTGCCAGCAGCCCAGACAGGGATCGATCCAATGAGCAGTTCTTC.

The chain has TRBV6-2 or TRBV6-3 and TRBJ2-7, with TRBD1 matching 7 bases. Trimming took 1 base from V and 3 from J; bases not matched to a gene: 3. Germline lookup yields CDR1 MNHEY and CDR2 SVGEGT. CDR3 length equals 14 residues. The CDR3 loop is CASSYWDSNYEQYF. Written as DNA, the CDR3 is TGTGCCAGCAGTTACTGGGACAGCAACTACGAGCAGTACTTC.

This clonotype was detected many times. The V and J genes are TRBV5-1 and TRBJ2-3; the match to TRBD2 covers 10 bases. This CDR3 region has 15 residues. V trimming: 1 base; J trimming: 2 bases; junction bases outside the gene matches: 1. Per germline, CDR1 SGHRS and CDR2 YFSETQ. CDR3 DNA: TGCGCCAGCAGCTTGCTAGCGGGGGCCACAGATACGCAGTATTTT. Amino acids: CASSLLAGATDTQYF.

This clonotype came up many times. The gene calls are TRBV19 and TRBJ2-1, with 10 bases fitting TRBD2. The CDR3 loop spans 20 amino acids. V lost 7 bases and J lost 3; bases outside the gene matches: 21. Germline V gives CDR1 LNHDA, CDR2 SQIVND (reference sequence). The CDR3: CASNKTPGASGGSYYNEQFF. DNA for the CDR3: TGTGCCAGTAATAAAACCCCTGGGGCTAGCGGGGGCTCGTACTACAATGAGCAGTTCTTC.

J is TRBJ2-2 and V is TRBV5-1, with 7 bases fitting TRBD1. CDR3 length equals 17 residues. Germline V lookup: CDR1 SGHRS, CDR2 YFSETQ. Losses at the gene ends were 5 bases for V and 2 bases for J; bases not matched to a gene: 12. This CDR3 is CASSHDDRVINTGELFF. CDR3 DNA: TGCGCCAGCAGTCACGACGACAGGGTCATAAACACCGGGGAGCTGTTTTTT.

This clonotype came up many times. The chain recombines TRBV5-1 with TRBJ2-3; 7 positions agree with TRBD1. The CDR3 is 14 residues long. Germline loops: CDR1 SGHRS, CDR2 YFSETQ. Trimming removed 7 bases from V and 1 base from J; junction bases left unmatched: 6. CDR3 protein: CASARTGRTDTQYF. As DNA, the CDR3 is TGCGCCAGCGCAAGGACAGGTCGCACAGATACGCAGTATTTT.

Concerning this clonotype itself: This sequence may be a read error, since a much larger clone differs from it by one base. The rearrangement joins TRBV3-1 to TRBJ2-2, with a weak D call TRBD1 (6 bases). V was shortened by 5 bases and J by 6 bases, with 13 bases between the two germline ends. This CDR3 is 14 amino acids long. Germline CDR1 is LGHDT and CDR2 is YNNKEL (reference sequence). The CDR3 region is CASSTQRQAGELFF. CDR3 bases: TGTGCCAGCAGCACCCAACGACAGGCCGGGGAGCTGTTTTTT. The whole variable domain, remainder taken from reference TRBV3-1 and TRBJ2-2, is DTAVSQTPKYLVTQMGNDKSIKCEQNLGHDTMYWYKQDSKKFLKIMFSYNNKELIINETVPNRFSPKSPDKAHLNLHINSLELGDSAVYFCASSTQRQAGELFFGEGSRLTVL.

Ten or more counts support this clonotype. V gene TRBV7-9 combines with J gene TRBJ1-2; no clear D gene. The germline V and J ends were trimmed by 6 bases and 2 bases, with 10 bases remaining between them. Germline V lookup: CDR1 SEHNR, CDR2 FQNEAQ (reference sequence). The CDR3 covers 13 residues. The CDR3 DNA sequence: TGTGCCAGCAGTTTTCGGGAAAACTATGGCTACACCTTC. Translation gives CASSFRENYGYTF.